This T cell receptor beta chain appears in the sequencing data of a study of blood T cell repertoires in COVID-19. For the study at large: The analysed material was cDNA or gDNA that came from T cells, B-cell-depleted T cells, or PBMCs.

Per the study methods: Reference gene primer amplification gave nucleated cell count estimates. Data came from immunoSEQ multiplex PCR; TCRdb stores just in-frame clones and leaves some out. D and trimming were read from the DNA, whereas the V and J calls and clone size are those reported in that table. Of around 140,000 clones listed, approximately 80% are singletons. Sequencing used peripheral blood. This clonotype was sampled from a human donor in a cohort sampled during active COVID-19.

CDR3: CASSQVYGVGSGSTIYF. DNA for the CDR3: TGCGCCAGCAGCCAAGTGTACGGGGTAGGCTCCGGTTCCACCATATATTTT. J is TRBJ1-3 and V is TRBV4-1; no reliable D call. Per the germline V gene, CDR1 is MGHRA and CDR2 is YSYEKL. V shed 1 base and J shed 9 bases, with 22 bases lying between them. There are 17 residues in the CDR3.